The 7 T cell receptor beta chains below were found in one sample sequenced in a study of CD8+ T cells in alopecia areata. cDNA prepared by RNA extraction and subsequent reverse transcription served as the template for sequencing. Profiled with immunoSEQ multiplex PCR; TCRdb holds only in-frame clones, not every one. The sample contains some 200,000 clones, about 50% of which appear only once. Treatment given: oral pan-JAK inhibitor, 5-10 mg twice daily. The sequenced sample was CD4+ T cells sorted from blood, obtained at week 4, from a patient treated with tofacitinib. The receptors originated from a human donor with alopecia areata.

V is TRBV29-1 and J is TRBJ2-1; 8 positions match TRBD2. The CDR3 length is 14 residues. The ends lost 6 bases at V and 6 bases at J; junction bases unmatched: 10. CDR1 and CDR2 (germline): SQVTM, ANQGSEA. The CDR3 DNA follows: TGCAGCGTGTGCCCGGGGGGGGCCGGCAATGAGCAGTTCTTC. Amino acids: CSVCPGGAGNEQFF.

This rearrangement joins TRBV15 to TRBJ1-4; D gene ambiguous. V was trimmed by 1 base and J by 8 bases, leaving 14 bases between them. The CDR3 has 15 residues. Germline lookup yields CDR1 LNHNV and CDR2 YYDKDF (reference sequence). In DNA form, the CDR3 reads TGTGCCACCAGCAGAGGTGCGCCGACGGGGGAAAAACTGTTTTTT. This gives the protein CATSRGAPTGEKLFF.

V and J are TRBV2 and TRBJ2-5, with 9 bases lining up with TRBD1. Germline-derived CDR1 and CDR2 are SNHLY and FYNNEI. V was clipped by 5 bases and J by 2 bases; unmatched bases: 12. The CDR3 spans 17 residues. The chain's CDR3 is CASSFRGTGSVQETQYF. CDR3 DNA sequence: TGTGCCAGCAGTTTCAGAGGGACAGGGTCCGTTCAAGAGACCCAGTACTTC.

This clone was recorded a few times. The CDR3 loop reads CASSFPTGGTEKLFF. CDR3 DNA: TGTGCCAGCAGCTTCCCGACAGGGGGAACGGAAAAACTGTTTTTT. This chain uses TRBV7-9 with TRBJ1-4; 9 nucleotides agree with TRBD1. Germline V lookup: CDR1 SEHNR, CDR2 FQNEAQ (reference sequence). The CDR3 runs to 15 residues. The ends lost 3 bases at V and 8 bases at J; junction bases unmatched: 7.

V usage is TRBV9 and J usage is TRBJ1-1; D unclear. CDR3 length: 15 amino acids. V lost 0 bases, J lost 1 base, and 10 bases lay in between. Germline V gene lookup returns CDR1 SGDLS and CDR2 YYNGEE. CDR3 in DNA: TGTGCCAGCAGCGTAGGCCAGGCGGCGAACACTGAAGCTTTCTTT. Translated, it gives CASSVGQAANTEAFF. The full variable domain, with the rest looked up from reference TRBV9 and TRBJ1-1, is DSGVTQTPKHLITATGQRVTLRCSPRSGDLSVYWYQQSLDQGLQFLIQYYNGEERAKGNILERFSAQQFPDLHSELNLSSLELGDSALYFCASSVGQAANTEAFFGQGTRLTVV.

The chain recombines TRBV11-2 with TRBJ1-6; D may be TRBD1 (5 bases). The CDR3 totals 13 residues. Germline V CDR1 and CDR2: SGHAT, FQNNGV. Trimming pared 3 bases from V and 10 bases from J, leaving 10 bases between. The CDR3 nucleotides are TGTGCCAGCAGCTTGCAGGGAAGGTCACCCCTCCACTTT. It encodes CASSLQGRSPLHF.

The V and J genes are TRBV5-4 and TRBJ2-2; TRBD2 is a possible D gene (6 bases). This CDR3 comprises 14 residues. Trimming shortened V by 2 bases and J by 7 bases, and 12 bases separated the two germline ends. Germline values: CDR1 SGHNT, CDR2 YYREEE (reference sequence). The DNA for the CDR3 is TGTGCCAGCAGCTTAGGAGGGCAGGGCGGGGAGCTGTTTTTT. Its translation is CASSLGGQGGELFF.